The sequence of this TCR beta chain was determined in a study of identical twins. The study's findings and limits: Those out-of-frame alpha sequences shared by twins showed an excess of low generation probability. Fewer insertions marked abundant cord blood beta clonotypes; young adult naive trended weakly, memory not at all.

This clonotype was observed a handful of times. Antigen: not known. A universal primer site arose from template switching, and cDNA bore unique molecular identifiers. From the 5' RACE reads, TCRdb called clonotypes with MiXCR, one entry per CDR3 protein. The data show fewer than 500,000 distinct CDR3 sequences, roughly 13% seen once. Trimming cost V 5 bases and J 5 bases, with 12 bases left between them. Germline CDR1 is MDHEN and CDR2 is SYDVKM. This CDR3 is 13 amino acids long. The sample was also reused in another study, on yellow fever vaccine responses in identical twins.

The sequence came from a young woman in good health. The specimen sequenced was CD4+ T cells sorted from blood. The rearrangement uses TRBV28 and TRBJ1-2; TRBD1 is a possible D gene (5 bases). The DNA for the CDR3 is TGTGCCAGCAGTAACCGGAGGGGTTATGGCTACACCTTC. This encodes CASSNRRGYGYTF.